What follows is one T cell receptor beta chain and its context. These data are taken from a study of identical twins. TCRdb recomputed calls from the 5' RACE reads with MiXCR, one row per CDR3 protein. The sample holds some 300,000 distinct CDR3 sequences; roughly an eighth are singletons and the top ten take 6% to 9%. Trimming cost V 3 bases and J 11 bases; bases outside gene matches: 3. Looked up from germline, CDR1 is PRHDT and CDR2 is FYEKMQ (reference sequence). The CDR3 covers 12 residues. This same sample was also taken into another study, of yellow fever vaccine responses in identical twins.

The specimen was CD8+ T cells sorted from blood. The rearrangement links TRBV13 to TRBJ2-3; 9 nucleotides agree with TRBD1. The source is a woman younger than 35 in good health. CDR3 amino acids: CASSLGDREQYF. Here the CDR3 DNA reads TGTGCCAGCAGCTTGGGGGACAGGGAGCAGTATTTT.